The clone carrying this T cell receptor (beta chain) was detected once. Its target is not known. This sample was taken from a study of T cell repertoires in cytomegalovirus infection. The wider study: Carrying CMV and the relevant HLA type showed in public TCR beta signatures. General observations from the study: CMV-specific TCR beta clonotypes restricted by HLA-C were the ones dominating the ex vivo response.

TCRdb reprocessed the reads with MiXCR, giving one entry per CDR3 protein. The data hold hundreds of thousands of distinct CDR3 sequences, with around a third observed a single time. This CDR3 has 15 amino acids. Germline assignment: CDR1 SGHRS and CDR2 YFSETQ. With V trimmed by 6 bases and J by 8 bases, 13 bases remained unmatched. Sequencing used cultured PBMCs, obtained from culture after CMV antigen stimulation. The rearrangement joins TRBV5-1 to TRBJ2-1; TRBD2 aligns across 8 bases. This TCR was recovered from a human donor in good health (CMV status not recorded). Some clones in this sample may be carry-over from other donors' samples. The CDR3 here is CASTYGAGVADEQFF. Here the CDR3 DNA reads TGCGCCAGCACCTATGGAGCGGGAGTAGCCGATGAGCAGTTCTTC.